The 23 T cell receptor beta chains below were found in one sample sequenced in a study of cytomegalovirus exposure and HLA in healthy donors. The study ran its PCR with 60 Vbeta and 13 Jbeta primers. The assay was immunoSEQ multiplex PCR, and TCRdb's table has in-frame clones only and misses some. In the table there are 90,000 to 150,000 clones, roughly 82% of which are singletons. The sample was PBMCs. All receptors derive from a young woman in good health and CMV-seronegative.

This clone was seen just once. V gene TRBV19 combines with J gene TRBJ2-1, with TRBD2 identical over 9 bases. The CDR3 spans 14 residues. Germline V gives CDR1 LNHDA, CDR2 SQIVND (reference sequence). V lost 3 bases and J lost 6; bases outside the gene matches: 3. CDR3 loop: CASSMSSGSNEQFF. The CDR3 DNA reads as TGTGCCAGTAGTATGAGTAGCGGGAGCAATGAGCAGTTCTTC.

This clone was recorded a few times. V and J are TRBV6-6 and TRBJ2-7; 8 bases are a match to TRBD1. This CDR3 contains 16 residues. CDR1 is MNHNY, CDR2 SVGAGI, per germline (reference sequence). The trim removed 2 bases at V and 8 bases at J, leaving 14 bases unmatched. Here the CDR3 reads CASSYAIALDREKQYF. For the CDR3, the DNA is TGTGCCAGCAGTTACGCCATTGCCCTGGACAGGGAGAAGCAGTACTTC.

This chain joins TRBV5-1 and TRBJ2-1; TRBD2 matches 11 bases. V was clipped by 5 bases and J by 12 bases; unmatched bases: 13. Looked up from germline, CDR1 is SGHRS and CDR2 is YFSETQ. This CDR3 is built from 15 residues. CDR3 amino acids: CASRPTSGSSLGQFF. The CDR3 DNA follows: TGCGCCAGCAGGCCCACTAGCGGGAGTTCTTTAGGGCAGTTCTTC.

This clone was detected only once. The chain is built from TRBV6-4 and TRBJ1-1, with 7 bases aligning to TRBD1. Per the germline V gene, CDR1 is MRHNA and CDR2 is SNTAGT. V lost 6 bases to trimming and J lost 1 base; unmatched junction nucleotides: 2. This CDR3 has 13 residues. CDR3 loop: CASSWDRNTEAFF. Written as DNA, the CDR3 is TGTGCCAGCAGCTGGGACAGGAACACTGAAGCTTTCTTT.

CDR3 DNA: TGTGCCAGCAGCCCCAATTCAGCGGGGGAGCAGTTCTTC. Its translation: CASSPNSAGEQFF. This rearrangement joins TRBV5-4 to TRBJ2-1; 7 nucleotides agree with TRBD2. CDR3 length equals 13 residues. Looked up from germline, CDR1 is SGHNT and CDR2 is YYREEE (reference sequence). V dropped 4 bases and J dropped 10; count of bases not matched to a gene: 8.

The chain couples TRBV30 to TRBJ2-3, with D unclear. The CDR3 totals 12 residues. V was trimmed by 8 bases and J by 4 bases, leaving 13 bases between them. Germline values: CDR1 GTSNPN, CDR2 SVGIG (reference sequence). In DNA, the CDR3 is TGTGCCGGTAGTACTATACCAGATACGCAGTATTTT. The encoded protein is CAGSTIPDTQYF.

This chain connects TRBV5-6 to TRBJ2-7; TRBD2 aligns across 7 bases. The length of the CDR3 is 19 residues. Per the germline V gene, CDR1 is SGHDT and CDR2 is YYEEEE. V shed 4 bases and J 5 bases; nucleotides not matched to a gene: 24. In nucleotides, the CDR3 is TGTGCCAGCAGCCGGAGGGGAGGGGCGCCCCCTTTAGCTTCCCACGAGCAGTACTTC. This translates into CASSRRGGAPPLASHEQYF.

Here the CDR3 reads CASSERVTGEVGYTF. The CDR3 DNA is TGTGCCAGCAGTGAAAGAGTGACAGGGGAGGTTGGCTACACCTTC. The chain uses TRBV2 and TRBJ1-2, with 8 bases identical to TRBD1. The CDR3 extends over 15 amino acids. The ends lost 2 bases at V and 7 bases at J; junction bases unmatched: 9. Germline lookup yields CDR1 SNHLY and CDR2 FYNNEI. Full variable domain (remainder filled in from reference TRBV2 and TRBJ1-2): EPEVTQTPSHQVTQMGQEVILRCVPISNHLYFYWYRQILGQKVEFLVSFYNNEISEKSEIFDDQFSVERPDGSNFTLKIRSTKLEDSAMYFCASSERVTGEVGYTFGSGTRLTVV.

V and J are TRBV7-8 and TRBJ1-1; unclear D gene. CDR3 length: 13 amino acids. V lost 3 bases, J lost 6 bases, and 11 bases lay in between. Germline V gene sequence: CDR1 SGHVS, CDR2 FQNEAQ. CDR3 region: CASSFHRSAEAFF. The CDR3 nucleotides read TGTGCCAGCAGCTTCCACAGATCCGCTGAAGCTTTCTTT.

V and J are TRBV19 and TRBJ2-5, with TRBD2 matching over 9 bases. Germline CDR1 and CDR2: LNHDA and SQIVND (reference sequence). The CDR3 length is 14 residues. V was clipped by 3 bases and J by 5 bases; unmatched bases: 4. The CDR3 bases are TGTGCCAGTAGTATTGCAGCGGGGGGCGAGACCCAGTACTTC. This encodes CASSIAAGGETQYF.

The gene calls are TRBV27 and TRBJ1-2; TRBD1 might be the D (5 bases). The CDR3 runs to 13 residues. The V and J ends lost 0 bases and 4 bases respectively, with 6 bases between them. The germline gives CDR1 MNHEY, CDR2 SMNVEV (reference sequence). The CDR3 sequence is CASSLSGGYGYTF. CDR3 DNA: TGTGCCAGCAGTTTATCGGGGGGCTATGGCTACACCTTC.

The DNA for the CDR3 is TGCGCCAGCAGCTTGGCCTTTAGACAGGTGAACACTGAAGCTTTCTTT. As protein: CASSLAFRQVNTEAFF. The chain couples TRBV5-1 to TRBJ1-1; possibly TRBD1 for D (6 bases). Germline V gene lookup returns CDR1 SGHRS and CDR2 YFSETQ. V lost 0 bases to trimming and J lost 0 bases, with 12 bases between them. This CDR3 has 16 amino acids.

This clone was detected a few times. The chain uses TRBV7-8 and TRBJ1-2, with D perhaps TRBD1 (5 bases). This CDR3 is 16 amino acids long. Between the trimmed V and J ends, which lost 6 bases and 4 bases, there was a span of 21 bases. Germline V lookup: CDR1 SGHVS, CDR2 FQNEAQ. The CDR3 loop reads CASSLNTGLRVYGYTF. In DNA form, the CDR3 reads TGTGCCAGCAGTTTGAATACGGGACTCCGAGTCTATGGCTACACCTTC.

This clone has more than one count but fewer than ten. The chain combines TRBV6-4 with TRBJ2-3, with 7 bases matching TRBD2. The CDR3 has 14 amino acids. In germline, CDR1 is MRHNA, CDR2 SNTAGT. The trim removed 4 bases at V and 4 bases at J, leaving 5 bases unmatched. The CDR3: CASSASGGSDTQYF. The CDR3 region has the DNA TGTGCCAGCAGTGCCTCGGGGGGTTCAGATACGCAGTATTTT.

The V gene is TRBV11-2, the J gene TRBJ2-1, with TRBD2 matching 11 bases. The germline V gene has CDR1 SGHAT and CDR2 FQNNGV. V gave up 5 bases and J gave up 10 bases; unmatched junction bases: 10. This CDR3 is 15 amino acids long. The CDR3 is CASSTTSGRGMEQFF. CDR3 bases: TGTGCCAGCAGCACAACTAGCGGGAGAGGAATGGAGCAGTTCTTC.

Worth noting for this clone: Other DNA sequences of this sample code for an identical CDR3. The chain combines TRBV27 with TRBJ1-6; D is undetermined. The CDR3 sequence is 13 residues long. From germline, CDR1 is MNHEY and CDR2 SMNVEV (reference sequence). V was cut by 5 bases and J by 9 bases, with 11 bases left in between. CDR3 protein: CASSLGLRSPLHF. For the CDR3, the DNA is TGTGCCAGCAGTCTAGGACTACGTTCACCCCTCCACTTT.

The chain joins TRBV6-1 to TRBJ2-1; 13 bases are a match to TRBD2. This CDR3 is 18 amino acids long. V lost 3 bases to trimming and J lost 5 bases; unmatched junction nucleotides: 10. Germline lookup yields CDR1 MNHNS and CDR2 SASEGT. CDR3 amino acids: CASSDSLRLAGGHNEQFF. The CDR3 bases are TGTGCCAGCAGTGATTCCTTGAGACTAGCGGGAGGACACAATGAGCAGTTCTTC.

This rearrangement joins TRBV5-1 to TRBJ2-5; D is uncertain. This CDR3 has 13 residues. V gave up 0 bases and J gave up 4 bases, with 7 bases separating them. Germline V gives CDR1 SGHRS, CDR2 YFSETQ. The CDR3 loop reads CASSLGGRETQYF. CDR3 in DNA: TGCGCCAGCAGCTTGGGAGGTCGAGAGACCCAGTACTTC.

This clone has a handful of counts. The chain links TRBV13 to TRBJ2-3; D not certain. CDR1 and CDR2 (germline): PRHDT, FYEKMQ (reference sequence). V lost 4 bases, J lost 0 bases, and 2 bases lay in between. This CDR3 region has 12 residues. The CDR3 DNA reads TGTGCCAGCAGCTCAAGCACAGATACGCAGTATTTT. Translated, it gives CASSSSTDTQYF.

J is TRBJ1-1 and V is TRBV19; 9 positions agree with TRBD1. The CDR3 extends over 19 amino acids. In germline, CDR1 is LNHDA, CDR2 SQIVND (reference sequence). V shed 6 bases and J 1 base; nucleotides not matched to a gene: 18. As DNA, the CDR3 is TGTGCCAGTAGGCCCCGTACCCCGGGACAGGGAGGTTCGAACACTGAAGCTTTCTTT. Its translation: CASRPRTPGQGGSNTEAFF.

V is TRBV4-2 and J is TRBJ2-1; 8 bases are a match to TRBD1. Germline V lookup: CDR1 LGHNA, CDR2 YNFKEQ. CDR3 length: 16 residues. With V trimmed by 1 base and J by 5 bases, 7 bases remained unmatched. CDR3 bases: TGTGCCAGCAGCCAAGGGAACAGGGGGGCCCACAATGAGCAGTTCTTC. Protein sequence: CASSQGNRGAHNEQFF.

V usage is TRBV27 and J usage is TRBJ1-5; D ambiguous. Germline V gene data show CDR1 as MNHEY and CDR2 as SMNVEV (reference sequence). Between the trimmed V and J ends, which lost 0 bases and 9 bases, there was a span of 12 bases. This CDR3 is 14 amino acids long. CDR3 sequence reads: CASSLSAGTGPQHF. CDR3 bases: TGTGCCAGCAGTTTATCGGCAGGTACCGGGCCCCAGCATTTT.

The chain employs TRBV19 and TRBJ1-4; no clear D gene. Germline CDR1 reads LNHDA; CDR2 reads SQIVND (reference sequence). V was pared by 5 bases and J by 7 bases, with 8 bases between. This CDR3 contains 12 residues. The CDR3 sequence is CASSSRLEKLFF. The CDR3 region has the DNA TGTGCCAGTAGTTCTCGACTTGAAAAACTGTTTTTT.